This T cell receptor (beta chain) is drawn from a study of T cells in Graves' hyperthyroidism and ophthalmopathy. General study results and limits: Model predictions of ophthalmopathy came a median around 7.1 months before onset.

This CDR3 contains 14 residues. The J segment lost 3 bases and the V segment lost 7 bases, leaving 8 bases of the junction unmatched. Looked up from germline, CDR1 is SNHLY and CDR2 is FYNNEI. This clonotype was picked up many times. The antigen is unknown. Amplified TCR beta CDR3 regions came from RNA transcripts. During a first-round RT-PCR of the TCR CDR3, the HTBI primer set was used. In TCRdb, the multiplex PCR reads were re-called with MiXCR into one record per CDR3 protein. This sample has roughly 650,000 distinct CDR3 sequences, with 16% found just once. The sequence was collected from a woman aged 40 to 55 with Graves' ophthalmopathy. The sequenced sample consisted of blood. The chain employs TRBV2 and TRBJ2-7; 8 bases match TRBD1. In nucleotides, the CDR3 is TGTGCCAGCACAGGACAGGGCGTCGGCTACGAGCAGTACTTC. Translated: CASTGQGVGYEQYF.